Below, 32 T cell receptor beta chains from the same sample are listed, as sequenced in a study of blood T cell repertoires in COVID-19. The table came from immunoSEQ multiplex PCR; TCRdb's copy has only in-frame clones and leaves some out. The sample lists about 310,000 clones; around nine tenths were seen once. Sequences were obtained from peripheral blood. All receptors derive from a man between 45 and 60 years old with active or convalescent COVID-19.

This sequence joins TRBV5-1 and TRBJ1-1, with 7 bases matching TRBD1. The CDR3 length is 16 residues. CDR1 is SGHRS, CDR2 YFSETQ, per germline. Trimming took 0 bases from V and 1 from J; bases not matched to a gene: 6. CDR3 residues: CASSLALGTANTEAFF. The CDR3 DNA follows: TGCGCCAGCAGCTTGGCCTTAGGGACAGCGAACACTGAAGCTTTCTTT.

For the CDR3, the DNA is TGCGCCAGCGAGCCCGGGACAGGGGAAAAACTGTTTTTT. It translates to CASEPGTGEKLFF. The genes are TRBV5-1 and TRBJ1-4, with 9 bases that match TRBD1. Germline assignment: CDR1 SGHRS and CDR2 YFSETQ. The CDR3 totals 13 residues. V lost 7 bases and J lost 8; bases outside the gene matches: 6. Supplemented by reference TRBV5-1 and TRBJ1-4, the full variable domain reads KAGVTQTPRYLIKTRGQQVTLSCSPISGHRSVSWYQQTPGQGLQFLFEYFSETQRNKGNFPGRFSGRQFSNSRSEMNVSTLELGDSALYLCASEPGTGEKLFFGSGTQLSVL.

This chain links TRBV24-1 with TRBJ1-5; D gene uncertain. CDR3 size: 14 residues. Germline-derived CDR1 and CDR2 are KGHDR and SFDVKD. V lost 7 bases and J 3 bases, leaving 12 bases between the germline ends. CDR3 protein: CATSTGSPNQPQHF. CDR3 in DNA: TGTGCCACCAGCACGGGGTCCCCCAATCAGCCCCAGCATTTT.

Here the CDR3 DNA reads TGTGCCAGCAGATCCCTAGGGGGTGAAGCTTTCTTT. It translates to CASRSLGGEAFF. V gene TRBV27 combines with J gene TRBJ1-1; D possibly corresponds to TRBD1 (6 bases). Trimming pared 6 bases from V and 7 bases from J, leaving 12 bases between. Germline CDR1 MNHEY, CDR2 SMNVEV (reference sequence). The CDR3 is 12 amino acids.

For this clone: Other DNA sequences within the sample encode an identical CDR3. Here the CDR3 DNA reads TGTGCCAGCAGTTTGACAGGGGACTATGGCTACACCTTC. It yields the protein CASSLTGDYGYTF. This chain connects TRBV6-5 to TRBJ1-2; 8 bases fit TRBD1. Trimming at V came to 4 bases and at J to 3 bases, leaving 1 base not matched to a gene. Per the germline V gene, CDR1 is MNHEY and CDR2 is SVGAGI. The CDR3 is made up of 13 amino acids.

As DNA, the CDR3 is TGCGCCAGCAGCTTGGAGGGGACAGCTAATGAAAAACTGTTTTTT. It specifies CASSLEGTANEKLFF. This rearrangement joins TRBV5-1 to TRBJ1-4; 7 bases agree with TRBD1. Losses at the gene ends were 0 bases for V and 3 bases for J; bases not matched to a gene: 2. Per the germline V gene, CDR1 is SGHRS and CDR2 is YFSETQ. CDR3 length: 15 amino acids.

The chain has TRBV11-3 and TRBJ2-1; the D gene is possibly TRBD2 (6 bases). Germline V lookup: CDR1 SGHNT, CDR2 YENEEA. The germline V and J ends were trimmed by 2 bases and 9 bases, with 11 bases remaining between them. The CDR3 loop spans 13 amino acids. The CDR3 DNA sequence: TGTGCCAGCAGCTTATTTGAAGCGGGTGAGCAGTTCTTC. It encodes CASSLFEAGEQFF.

V gene TRBV7-2 combines with J gene TRBJ2-2; D is unclear. This CDR3 has 13 amino acids. Germline values: CDR1 SGHTA, CDR2 FQGNSA. V was pared by 2 bases and J by 2 bases, with 3 bases between. CDR3 loop: CASSLLNTGELFF. CDR3 in DNA: TGTGCCAGCAGCTTATTAAACACCGGGGAGCTGTTTTTT.

The rearrangement uses TRBV6-5 and TRBJ2-7, with 8 positions matching TRBD2. CDR3 length: 14 residues. The V gene end was trimmed by 7 bases and the J gene end by 0 bases; junction bases not matched to a gene: 5. The V gene's germline CDR1 is MNHEY and CDR2 SVGAGI. CDR3 sequence (DNA): TGTGCCAGCATACTGGCGGGGGGCTCCTACGAGCAGTACTTC. It translates to CASILAGGSYEQYF.

The chain uses TRBV5-8 and TRBJ2-1, with D possibly matching TRBD2 (6 bases). In germline, CDR1 is SGHTS, CDR2 YDEGEE. Trimming stripped 4 bases from V and 5 bases from J, with 13 bases between. This CDR3 is 14 amino acids long. CDR3 bases: TGTGCCAGCAGCCCGGGGGACTGGCACAATGAGCAGTTCTTC. Its protein is CASSPGDWHNEQFF.

The V call is TRBV9, the J call TRBJ2-7; no clear D gene. This CDR3 is 12 amino acids long. CDR1 is SGDLS, CDR2 YYNGEE, per germline. Trimming took off 0 bases at V and 7 bases at J, with 8 bases between the two ends. This CDR3 reads CASSVVFGEQYF. CDR3 DNA sequence: TGTGCCAGCAGCGTAGTTTTCGGGGAGCAGTACTTC.

This chain uses TRBV19 with TRBJ1-5; TRBD1 aligns across 10 bases. V lost 7 bases to trimming and J lost 6 bases; unmatched junction nucleotides: 9. The CDR3 totals 15 residues. Germline CDR1 is LNHDA and CDR2 is SQIVND (reference sequence). In DNA, the CDR3 is TGTGCCAGTACCTCGGTGACAGGGGGCCGTCAGCCCCAGCATTTT. Protein product: CASTSVTGGRQPQHF.

V usage is TRBV19 and J usage is TRBJ1-1; the match to TRBD1 covers 7 bases. The CDR3 consists of 15 residues. V lost 2 bases to trimming and J lost 7 bases; unmatched junction nucleotides: 10. CDR1 is LNHDA and CDR2 is SQIVND in the germline V gene (reference sequence). CDR3 in DNA: TGTGCCAGTAGTATAATAGCAGGGGGAAGGGATGAAGCTTTCTTT. Translation: CASSIIAGGRDEAFF.

Points on this clone: The same CDR3 also results from other DNA sequences found in this sample. This chain links TRBV19 with TRBJ2-3; no definite D call. V lost 3 bases and J lost 4, with 8 bases in between. The germline gives CDR1 LNHDA, CDR2 SQIVND (reference sequence). The CDR3 consists of 13 residues. DNA for the CDR3: TGTGCCAGTAGTATCGGTTTGGCAGATACGCAGTATTTT. Translated, it gives CASSIGLADTQYF.

The chain has TRBV7-2 and TRBJ1-1; unclear D gene. Trimming took 3 bases from V and 0 from J, leaving 5 bases between them. The CDR3 sequence is 13 residues long. Germline values: CDR1 SGHTA, CDR2 FQGNSA. The CDR3, as DNA: TGTGCCAGCAGCTTTACAGTGAACACTGAAGCTTTCTTT. Translation gives CASSFTVNTEAFF.

V is TRBV4-3 and J is TRBJ2-3, with D perhaps matching TRBD1 (6 bases). Germline lookup yields CDR1 LGHNA and CDR2 YSLEER. This CDR3 spans 14 amino acids. With 4 bases removed from V and 0 bases from J, the gap between germline ends came to 8 bases. The chain's CDR3 is CASSPTGSTDTQYF. The CDR3, as DNA: TGCGCCAGCAGCCCTACAGGGAGCACAGATACGCAGTATTTT.

This chain connects TRBV18 to TRBJ2-5; 7 bases agree with TRBD1. From germline, CDR1 is KGHSH and CDR2 LQKENI. The CDR3 sequence is 13 residues long. V was pared by 5 bases and J by 2 bases, with 2 bases of the junction left unmatched. CDR3 loop: CASSKQGQETQYF. The CDR3 region has the DNA TGTGCCAGCTCAAAACAGGGGCAAGAGACCCAGTACTTC.

This clone was counted a single time. The V and J genes are TRBV11-3 and TRBJ2-3, with 12 bases fitting TRBD2. V trimming: 1 base; J trimming: 0 bases; junction bases outside the gene matches: 5. CDR1 and CDR2 from the germline V gene are SGHNT and YENEEA. This CDR3 comprises 18 residues. In nucleotides, the CDR3 is TGTGCCAGCAGCTTAGGGACTAGCGGGGCTTCTAGCACAGATACGCAGTATTTT. Protein: CASSLGTSGASSTDTQYF.

This chain links TRBV11-2 with TRBJ2-1, with 7 bases identical to TRBD2. The CDR3 covers 14 residues. V shed 5 bases, J shed 4 bases, and the junction held 5 bases outside the gene matches. The germline V gene encodes CDR1 SGHAT and CDR2 FQNNGV. This chain's CDR3 is CASSLGGLYNEQFF. The CDR3 DNA reads TGTGCCAGCAGCCTCGGGGGACTATACAATGAGCAGTTCTTC.

The V gene is TRBV5-1, the J gene TRBJ2-7; 7 bases fit TRBD1. This CDR3 has 13 residues. The germline gives CDR1 SGHRS, CDR2 YFSETQ. V gave up 0 bases and J gave up 12 bases; unmatched junction bases: 9. CDR3 protein: CASSLARQGESYF. In nucleotides, the CDR3 is TGCGCCAGCAGCTTGGCGAGACAGGGTGAGTCGTACTTC.

The chain uses TRBV5-1 and TRBJ2-4; TRBD1 might be the D (7 bases). CDR3 size: 17 residues. The germline V and J ends were trimmed by 1 base and 2 bases, with 16 bases remaining between them. The germline gives CDR1 SGHRS, CDR2 YFSETQ. CDR3 loop: CASSLQEGAPTKNIQYF. CDR3 nucleotides: TGCGCCAGCAGCTTGCAGGAGGGGGCGCCAACCAAAAACATTCAGTACTTC.

The chain carries TRBV5-1 and TRBJ1-2; no clear D gene. Germline values: CDR1 SGHRS, CDR2 YFSETQ. The CDR3 consists of 15 residues. Trimming removed 0 bases at V and 6 bases at J, with 15 bases between. The CDR3 nucleotides read TGCGCCAGCAGCTTGGCCGGAGGGTTCGTAGATGGCTACACCTTC. It yields the protein CASSLAGGFVDGYTF.

The chain joins TRBV28 to TRBJ2-5; tentative D call: TRBD1 (5 bases). V was shortened by 3 bases and J by 4 bases, with 15 bases between the two germline ends. CDR1 and CDR2 (germline): MDHEN, SYDVKM. The CDR3 covers 15 residues. This CDR3 is CASSFVRAGLETQYF. The CDR3 bases are TGTGCCAGCAGTTTCGTCCGGGCAGGGCTAGAGACCCAGTACTTC.

V is TRBV5-8 and J is TRBJ2-3, with a possible D match to TRBD2 (5 bases). Trimming took 4 bases from V and 5 from J, leaving 17 bases between them. CDR3 length equals 15 residues. CDR1 is SGHTS, CDR2 YDEGEE, per germline. The CDR3 sequence is CASSRTPSLGDTQYF. CDR3 sequence (DNA): TGTGCCAGCAGCCGGACTCCTTCTTTAGGAGATACGCAGTATTTT.

The gene calls are TRBV2 and TRBJ1-5, with D tentatively TRBD1 (5 bases). V lost 8 bases and J 5 bases, leaving 13 bases between the germline ends. This CDR3 contains 13 residues. Germline lookup yields CDR1 SNHLY and CDR2 FYNNEI. The CDR3 region has the DNA TGTGCCAGCCAAGAACAGGCGGATCAGCCCCAGCATTTT. Translation: CASQEQADQPQHF.

The chain links TRBV28 to TRBJ1-5; 7 nucleotides match TRBD1. Germline CDR1 is MDHEN and CDR2 is SYDVKM. V lost 8 bases, J lost 3 bases, and 4 bases stayed unmatched. The length of the CDR3 is 13 residues. CDR3 region: CASVGTVNQPQHF. The CDR3 bases are TGTGCCAGCGTGGGGACAGTCAATCAGCCCCAGCATTTT.

V is TRBV29-1 and J is TRBJ1-2, with 7 bases fitting TRBD1. After removal of 4 bases from V and 7 bases from J, the junction contained 9 bases not matched to a gene. Germline V gene sequence: CDR1 SQVTM, CDR2 ANQGSEA. This CDR3 has 13 residues. Written as DNA, the CDR3 is TGCAGCGTTGCAGACAGGGTAGGCGGTGGCTACACCTTC. Translating gives CSVADRVGGGYTF.

V is TRBV20-1 and J is TRBJ2-7, with 9 nucleotides matching TRBD1. CDR1 is DFQATT, CDR2 SNEGSKA, per germline (reference sequence). V was clipped by 3 bases and J by 4 bases; unmatched bases: 10. The CDR3 length is 15 residues. The CDR3 nucleotides are TGCAGTGCTAGTCTCCCGGGACAGGGAAAATACGAGCAGTACTTC. Translation gives CSASLPGQGKYEQYF.

This clone was seen only once. This chain connects TRBV5-1 to TRBJ2-5; possible D gene TRBD2, 5 bases. CDR3 length: 13 residues. Trimming took 0 bases from V and 5 from J, leaving 8 bases between them. Germline-derived CDR1 and CDR2 are SGHRS and YFSETQ. DNA for the CDR3: TGCGCCAGCAGCTTGGGAGGGTCCGAGACCCAGTACTTC. It specifies CASSLGGSETQYF.

V is TRBV11-2 and J is TRBJ1-4; D gene uncertain. The CDR3 is 14 residues long. CDR1 and CDR2 from the germline V gene are SGHAT and FQNNGV. V gave up 5 bases and J gave up 7 bases, with 14 bases separating them. CDR3: CASSPGRKGEKLFF. CDR3 bases: TGTGCCAGCAGCCCGGGGAGAAAGGGTGAAAAACTGTTTTTT.

The count of this clone is one. The rearrangement links TRBV6-5 to TRBJ2-7; weak D call: TRBD2 (6 bases). Germline CDR1 and CDR2: MNHEY and SVGAGI. V was trimmed by 2 bases and J by 1 base, leaving 12 bases between them. The CDR3 has 15 residues. CDR3 amino acids: CASSYGAGSSYEQYF. Here the CDR3 DNA reads TGTGCCAGCAGTTACGGGGCCGGGAGTTCCTACGAGCAGTACTTC.

The J gene is TRBJ2-3, the V gene TRBV9; 10 nucleotides agree with TRBD2. Germline V gene sequence: CDR1 SGDLS, CDR2 YYNGEE. This CDR3 is 16 amino acids long. The V segment lost 4 bases and the J segment 5 bases; nucleotides outside the gene matches: 10. The CDR3 reads CASSSYLAGAIDTQYF. The CDR3 DNA reads TGTGCCAGCAGCTCCTATCTAGCGGGGGCAATAGATACGCAGTATTTT.